This T cell receptor beta chain is from a study of blood T cell repertoires in COVID-19. Study at large: Spain, Italy and the United States supplied samples that represented acute and convalescent COVID-19. T cells, B-cell-depleted T cells, or PBMCs provided the cDNA or gDNA that served as material.

Original methodology: By means of reference gene primer amplification, nucleated cell counts were estimated. Sequencing used immunoSEQ multiplex PCR; TCRdb keeps in-frame clones, though not all of them. That table supplies the V and J calls and clone size; D and trimming were determined from the DNA. The data show approximately 670,000 clones, 90% seen once. Trimming removed 3 bases at V and 3 bases at J, with 12 bases between. The CDR3 is 14 amino acids. Germline CDR1 and CDR2: MNHEY and SMNVEV (reference sequence). Material for sequencing was peripheral blood. The chain carries TRBV27 and TRBJ2-7; the D gene is possibly TRBD2 (5 bases). The clonotype was recovered from a woman between 18 and 29 years old with acute or convalescent COVID-19. CDR3 nucleotides: TGTGCCAGCAGTTTCGCCGGGGTGGTCTACGAGCAGTACTTC. This sequence encodes CASSFAGVVYEQYF.